The T cell receptor beta chain under discussion was sequenced for a study of T cells in localized non-small cell lung cancer (dated by TCRdb to 2018 to 2021). In terms of the full investigation: T cell repertoires of 236 early-stage NSCLC patients were analyzed, with tumors being compared against uninvolved tumor-adjacent lungs. The cohort comprised roughly 220 treatment-naïve NSCLC patients with resected, localized lung tumors. The mean age of the NSCLC patients was just over 65 years, with roughly 120 men and nearly 110 women.

At diagnosis, peripheral blood, uninvolved tumor-adjacent lung and tumor were collected and were preserved as a mix of fresh-frozen and FFPE material. For TCR repertoire profiling, the blood samples were analyzed as peripheral blood mononuclear cells. The immunoSEQ Assay was used to sequence TCR beta CDR3 regions from DNA. As for how the authors treated the data: T cell density was computed as TCR beta template counts normalized to usable DNA estimated by amplifying housekeeping genes. The preseqR package was used to estimate richness by extrapolating to 400,000 templates for PBMC samples and to 120,000 templates for tissue samples. Clonality was defined as one minus Pielou's evenness. Tissue-enriched TCRs were identified by differential abundance testing using productive amino-acid clonotypes, minimum total count 5 and alpha 0.1. The Jaccard Index and the Morisita Overlap Index were used to quantify repertoire overlap between compartments. GLIPH grouped TCR beta CDR3s together with public tetramer-defined viral CDR3s, and a viral motif had to include at least three viral sequences and show V-gene enrichment. The clones in this table, taken by TCRdb from immuneACCESS, are in-frame only. Not every clone is retained; where verified, under half of the shortfall comes from an unresolved V gene, and the cause of the rest is unknown. V and J calls and clone size are as listed in that table; D and trimming were resolved from the DNA. The sample table records fewer than 75,000 clones; about four fifths of these occur just once. The top ten hold 1% to 1.5% of the sample.

Concerning this clone: It has no known antigen specificity. Base qualities were left out, and no much larger clone turns up one base away.

As encoded in the germline V gene, CDR1 is SGDLS while CDR2 is YYNGEE. The junction carries 15 bases between V and J, which are trimmed by 0 bases and 2 bases respectively. Its CDR3 holds 16 amino acids, cysteine through phenylalanine. Kept here is only the CDR3 DNA, which spans 48 bases and is read in frame from base 1. What the authors observed across the whole study: Higher T cell density in blood was associated with longer overall survival, whereas higher clonality in adjacent lung was associated with shorter survival. Uninvolved tumor-adjacent lung showed the highest T cell clonality, higher than tumor, which suggests more focused antigenic responses in the adjacent lung. Because multi-region sequencing of the tumors was not done, intratumor heterogeneity could not be ruled out. Because the study design was exploratory, TCR variables were selected using unadjusted p-values without false-discovery rate correction. Of the top 100 tumor clones, a median of approximately 60 were detected in paired uninvolved adjacent lung; approximately 30 were also among that lung's top 100.

The source material was peripheral blood, sampled before any cancer treatment. Rearrangement joined TRBV9 to TRBJ2-7; the D element could tentatively be TRBD1 or TRBD2, as 5 bases agree for each. The clonotype comes from a female donor of 60 years or more with stage I lung adenocarcinoma. Read as DNA, the sequence is TGTGCCAGCAGCGTAGCGTCGGGGCGGCTTCCCTACGAGCAGTACTTC. Protein translation: CASSVASGRLPYEQYF.